One and the same sample provided the 15 T cell receptor beta chains below, sequenced in a study of blood T cell repertoires in COVID-19. Method: immunoSEQ multiplex PCR; TCRdb's copy keeps in-frame clones and lacks some. The table shows 200,000 to 250,000 clones, with 75% to 90% occurring only once. The sequenced sample consisted of peripheral blood. The receptors were sampled from a man between 25 and 39 years old with COVID-19, enrolled during active disease.

Points on this clone: The same CDR3 arises from other DNA sequences in this sample as well. The gene calls are TRBV29-1 and TRBJ1-1; no reliable D call. The CDR3 covers 11 residues. CDR1 is SQVTM, CDR2 ANQGSEA, per germline. The ends were cut back, 4 bases at V and 0 bases at J, with 3 bases in the middle. CDR3 nucleotides: TGCAGCGTTGGAGTGAACACTGAAGCTTTCTTT. This encodes CSVGVNTEAFF.

The chain links TRBV5-6 to TRBJ2-7, with a weak D call TRBD1 (8 bases). Germline CDR1 SGHDT, CDR2 YYEEEE. The CDR3 is made up of 15 amino acids. Trimming cost V 4 bases and J 2 bases, with 16 bases left between them. CDR3 region: CASSPGGQETYEQYF. The CDR3 nucleotides are TGTGCCAGCAGCCCGGGGGGACAGGAGACCTACGAGCAGTACTTC.

This clone was recorded once. The chain couples TRBV18 to TRBJ2-1, with no clear D. Looked up from germline, CDR1 is KGHSH and CDR2 is LQKENI. Trimming left V 3 bases short and J 0 bases short, with 9 bases between. This CDR3 is built from 15 residues. DNA of the CDR3: TGTGCCAGCTCACCTTGGTCGAGCTCCTACAATGAGCAGTTCTTC. Translation gives CASSPWSSSYNEQFF.

The V gene is TRBV24-1, the J gene TRBJ2-7, with 7 bases identical to TRBD2. The junction had 14 bases not matched to a gene; V was cut back by 9 bases and J by 7 bases. CDR1 is KGHDR and CDR2 is SFDVKD in the germline V gene. The CDR3 runs to 14 residues. DNA of the CDR3: TGTGCCACCCTCTCAGGCGGGAGTACGGGGGAGCAGTACTTC. Encoded protein: CATLSGGSTGEQYF.

This chain connects TRBV4-3 to TRBJ2-1, with unresolved D. The CDR3 consists of 13 residues. Germline CDR1 is LGHNA and CDR2 is YSLEER. Trimming shortened V by 0 bases and J by 8 bases, and 8 bases separated the two germline ends. The CDR3 spells CASSQDSGYEQFF. CDR3 in DNA: TGCGCCAGCAGCCAAGATTCCGGGTATGAGCAGTTCTTC.

The chain recombines TRBV9 with TRBJ1-1; D may be TRBD1 (5 bases). The CDR3 has 15 residues. Trimming took 2 bases from V and 4 from J, leaving 15 bases between them. Per germline, CDR1 SGDLS and CDR2 YYNGEE. The CDR3 DNA follows: TGTGCCAGCAGCGTCTTAGGGGCATCGGGCACTGAAGCTTTCTTT. Protein product: CASSVLGASGTEAFF.

The rearrangement links TRBV15 to TRBJ2-2; 9 bases align to TRBD2. Germline lookup yields CDR1 LNHNV and CDR2 YYDKDF (reference sequence). The V segment lost 5 bases and the J segment 3 bases; nucleotides outside the gene matches: 7. This CDR3 contains 16 residues. The CDR3 region has the DNA TGTGCCACCAGCGACAGCGGGGGGCCGGACACCGGGGAGCTGTTTTTT. Encoded protein: CATSDSGGPDTGELFF.

V usage is TRBV10-1 and J usage is TRBJ1-1, with D maybe TRBD1 (6 bases). The germline V gene encodes CDR1 WNHNN and CDR2 SYGVQD (reference sequence). The CDR3 is 15 residues long. With 2 bases removed from V and 4 bases from J, the gap between germline ends came to 14 bases. Written as DNA, the CDR3 is TGCGCCAGCAGTGAGAGACAGGTGTTTAGCACTGAAGCTTTCTTT. Translating it yields CASSERQVFSTEAFF.

This clone was observed a single time. The rearrangement uses TRBV5-1 and TRBJ1-1; 7 nucleotides agree with TRBD1. Germline values: CDR1 SGHRS, CDR2 YFSETQ. This CDR3 has 15 residues. The junction had 6 bases not matched to a gene; V was cut back by 4 bases and J by 0 bases. The CDR3 here is CASSRQGPMNTEAFF. The CDR3 DNA reads as TGCGCCAGCAGCCGACAGGGACCTATGAACACTGAAGCTTTCTTT.

The chain uses TRBV5-5 and TRBJ1-2; D not certain. This CDR3 has 16 residues. The V and J ends lost 0 bases and 4 bases respectively, with 16 bases between them. Germline-derived CDR1 and CDR2 are SGHKS and YYEKEE (reference sequence). The DNA of the CDR3 is TGTGCCAGCAGCTTGGAGCGGGGATCGCCGGGCTATGGCTACACCTTC. Amino acid sequence: CASSLERGSPGYGYTF.

The rearrangement joins TRBV11-3 to TRBJ2-2, with TRBD2 identical over 7 bases. V gave up 1 base and J gave up 6 bases; unmatched junction bases: 2. This CDR3 spans 14 amino acids. Germline-derived CDR1 and CDR2 are SGHNT and YENEEA. The CDR3 bases are TGTGCCAGCAGCTTAGGGACTAGACCCGGGGAGCTGTTTTTT. Translating it yields CASSLGTRPGELFF. The variable domain in full, with the rest retrieved from reference TRBV11-3 and TRBJ2-2, is EAGVVQSPRYKIIEKKQPVAFWCNPISGHNTLYWYLQNLGQGPELLIRYENEEAVDDSQLPKDRFSAERLKGVDSTLKIQPAELGDSAVYLCASSLGTRPGELFFGEGSRLTVL.

The V and J genes are TRBV28 and TRBJ1-1, with D possibly TRBD1 on 6 matching bases. The germline V gene has CDR1 MDHEN and CDR2 SYDVKM. CDR3 length equals 16 residues. Trimming stripped 5 bases from V and 0 bases from J, with 16 bases between. CDR3 nucleotides: TGTGCCAGCAGTCCGGGGGGGGCCTGGGTGAACACTGAAGCTTTCTTT. Translating gives CASSPGGAWVNTEAFF. Full variable domain (rest looked up from reference TRBV28 and TRBJ1-1): DVKVTQSSRYLVKRTGEKVFLECVQDMDHENMFWYRQDPGLGLRLIYFSYDVKMKEKGDIPEGYSVSREKKERFSLILESASTNQTSMYLCASSPGGAWVNTEAFFGQGTRLTVV.

The genes are TRBV6-5 and TRBJ2-7; the D is unclear. Trimming removed 7 bases at V and 2 bases at J, with 15 bases between. The germline gives CDR1 MNHEY, CDR2 SVGAGI. CDR3 length equals 14 residues. The CDR3 DNA sequence: TGTGCCAGCACTGGAACTACTTCGACCTACGAGCAGTACTTC. As protein: CASTGTTSTYEQYF.

The chain couples TRBV2 to TRBJ2-5, with 9 nucleotides matching TRBD1. CDR1 and CDR2 from the germline V gene are SNHLY and FYNNEI. The CDR3 length is 14 residues. With V trimmed by 5 bases and J by 3 bases, 4 bases remained unmatched. This chain's CDR3 is CASSYRGPKETQYF. The CDR3 region has the DNA TGTGCCAGCAGTTACAGGGGGCCTAAAGAGACCCAGTACTTC.

This chain links TRBV6-5 with TRBJ2-3, with D unclear. Germline assignment: CDR1 MNHEY and CDR2 SVGAGI. Trimming shortened V by 7 bases and J by 2 bases, and 7 bases separated the two germline ends. This CDR3 is 12 amino acids long. The CDR3, as DNA: TGTGCCAGCATAGATCCCACAGATACGCAGTATTTT. Translated, it gives CASIDPTDTQYF.